Below are 30 T cell receptor beta chains sequenced from a single sample in a study of T cells in Graves' hyperthyroidism and ophthalmopathy. Amplification targeted TCR beta CDR3 regions from RNA transcripts. Using the HTBI primer set, a first-round RT-PCR was run on the TCR CDR3. From the multiplex PCR reads, TCRdb called clonotypes with MiXCR, one entry per CDR3 protein. The sample lists approximately 620,000 distinct CDR3 sequences, around 15% seen once, with less than 3.5% in the top ten. Sequencing used blood. The receptors stem from a woman aged 40 to 50 with Graves' ophthalmopathy.

V gene TRBV28 combines with J gene TRBJ2-2; the D gene could be TRBD1 or TRBD2 (5 bases each). Germline CDR1 reads MDHEN; CDR2 reads SYDVKM. V was cut by 6 bases and J by 4 bases, with 12 bases left in between. This CDR3 has 14 residues. The CDR3 spells CASRPGTSTGELFF. The CDR3 DNA sequence: TGTGCCAGCAGACCCGGGACCTCCACCGGGGAGCTGTTTTTT.

This clonotype was counted at least ten times. This chain joins TRBV2 and TRBJ1-1; D may be TRBD1 (5 bases). CDR1 and CDR2 from the germline V gene are SNHLY and FYNNEI. There are 14 residues in the CDR3. V lost 5 bases to trimming and J lost 1 base, with 11 bases between them. The CDR3 sequence: CASSRDRKNTEAFF. CDR3 bases: TGTGCCAGCAGTAGGGACCGAAAGAACACTGAAGCTTTCTTT.

This clonotype has more than one count but fewer than ten. The chain carries TRBV5-6 and TRBJ2-1; D could derive from TRBD1 or TRBD2 (5 bases each). CDR3 length: 12 amino acids. Trimming shortened V by 7 bases and J by 6 bases, and 11 bases separated the two germline ends. Germline-derived CDR1 and CDR2 are SGHDT and YYEEEE. CDR3 sequence reads: CASRGIGNEQFF. The CDR3 DNA follows: TGTGCCAGCCGGGGCATCGGCAATGAGCAGTTCTTC. The full variable domain, rest sourced from reference TRBV5-6 and TRBJ2-1, is DAGVTQSPTHLIKTRGQQVTLRCSPKSGHDTVSWYQQALGQGPQFIFQYYEEEERQRGNFPDRFSGHQFPNYSSELNVNALLLGDSALYLCASRGIGNEQFFGPGTRLTVL.

The gene calls are TRBV6-1 and TRBJ2-1; 7 bases align to TRBD1. CDR3 length: 14 residues. Unmatched junction bases numbered 8, after V lost 3 bases and J lost 9 bases. The germline CDR1 and CDR2 sequences are MNHNS and SASEGT. The CDR3 DNA is TGTGCCAGCAGTGATCCCCTCCAGGGGGTTGAGCAGTTCTTC. It specifies CASSDPLQGVEQFF.

This clonotype was detected only a few times. The rearrangement links TRBV7-9 to TRBJ2-3, with 10 nucleotides matching TRBD2. Per the germline V gene, CDR1 is SEHNR and CDR2 is FQNEAQ (reference sequence). The CDR3 runs 18 residues. V trimming: 0 bases; J trimming: 2 bases; junction bases outside the gene matches: 8. CDR3 region: CASSLATSGEHTTDTQYF. The CDR3 nucleotides read TGTGCCAGCAGCTTAGCCACTAGCGGGGAACACACCACAGATACGCAGTATTTT.

As for this clonotype: This could be a read error, since a much larger clone is one nucleotide away. The conserved closing phenylalanine or tryptophan is absent in this CDR3, likely reflecting a read error. V and J are TRBV11-3 and TRBJ2-7, with 7 nucleotides matching TRBD2. Trimming at V came to 3 bases and at J to 0 bases, leaving 5 bases not matched to a gene. The CDR3 sequence is 15 residues long. Germline CDR1 is SGHNT and CDR2 is YENEEA. The DNA of the CDR3 is TGTGCCAGCAGCTTGGGAGGGGCAAGCTCCTACGAGCAGTACTCC. It specifies CASSLGGASSYEQYS.

This clonotype was recorded at least ten times. The gene calls are TRBV7-9 and TRBJ2-3; D gene ambiguous. Per germline, CDR1 SEHNR and CDR2 FQNEAQ (reference sequence). Between the trimmed V and J ends, which lost 1 base and 5 bases, there was a span of 16 bases. The CDR3 totals 16 residues. The CDR3 region is CASSLVLSSDRDTQYF. The CDR3 bases are TGTGCCAGCAGCTTAGTTTTATCGTCGGATCGAGATACGCAGTATTTT. The complete variable domain, with remaining parts taken from reference TRBV7-9 and TRBJ2-3, reads DTGVSQNPRHKITKRGQNVTFRCDPISEHNRLYWYRQTLGQGPEFLTYFQNEAQLEKSRLLSDRFSAERPKGSFSTLEIQRTEQGDSAMYLCASSLVLSSDRDTQYFGPGTRLTVL.

The sample holds a few counts of this clonotype. The rearrangement uses TRBV7-9 and TRBJ2-1; 10 nucleotides align to TRBD2. V shed 3 bases, J shed 5 bases, and the junction held 7 bases outside the gene matches. The CDR3 sequence is 16 residues long. Germline loops: CDR1 SEHNR, CDR2 FQNEAQ (reference sequence). The CDR3 DNA sequence: TGTGCCAGCAGCTTTTTGCTAGCGGGGGAACACAATGAGCAGTTCTTC. The encoded protein is CASSFLLAGEHNEQFF.

The V gene is TRBV7-3, the J gene TRBJ2-3, with 12 bases identical to TRBD2. Germline trimming cut 5 bases from V and 11 bases from J; bases unmatched to any gene: 14. This CDR3 spans 16 amino acids. In germline, CDR1 is SGHTA, CDR2 FQGTGA. CDR3 region: CASSPTSGSLEGKQYF. CDR3 nucleotide sequence: TGTGCCAGCAGCCCGACTAGCGGGAGCCTTGAGGGGAAGCAGTATTTT. Filled out from reference TRBV7-3 and TRBJ2-3, the complete variable domain reads GAGVSQTPSNKVTEKGKYVELRCDPISGHTALYWYRQSLGQGPEFLIYFQGTGAADDSGLPNDRFFAVRPEGSVSTLKIQRTERGDSAVYLCASSPTSGSLEGKQYFGPGTRLTVL.

This clonotype was seen ten or more times. V is TRBV6-1 and J is TRBJ1-2; D is unresolved. Germline CDR1 and CDR2: MNHNS and SASEGT. The CDR3 is 13 amino acids. Trimming stripped 3 bases from V and 4 bases from J, with 9 bases between. CDR3 bases: TGTGCCAGCAGTGATTGGGAGGTCTATGGCTACACCTTC. It specifies CASSDWEVYGYTF.

This clonotype was seen ten or more times. This chain links TRBV2 with TRBJ2-1, with D perhaps matching TRBD1 (5 bases). Germline assignment: CDR1 SNHLY and CDR2 FYNNEI. This CDR3 contains 15 residues. The germline V and J ends were trimmed by 6 bases and 0 bases, with 12 bases remaining between them. The CDR3 coding sequence is TGTGCCAGCAGGGTAAGGACACTCTCCTACAATGAGCAGTTCTTC. This gives the protein CASRVRTLSYNEQFF. Combining the CDR3 with reference TRBV2 and TRBJ2-1 gives the whole variable domain EPEVTQTPSHQVTQMGQEVILRCVPISNHLYFYWYRQILGQKVEFLVSFYNNEISEKSEIFDDQFSVERPDGSNFTLKIRSTKLEDSAMYFCASRVRTLSYNEQFFGPGTRLTVL.

The sample holds many counts of this clonotype. The chain has TRBV11-2 and TRBJ2-1; tentatively, D is TRBD1 (5 bases). V lost 2 bases, J lost 2 bases, and 13 bases lay in between. Per germline, CDR1 SGHAT and CDR2 FQNNGV. This CDR3 is built from 16 residues. This CDR3 reads CASSLTRQGTYNEQFF. CDR3 DNA: TGTGCCAGCAGCTTAACCCGGCAGGGAACCTACAATGAGCAGTTCTTC.

This clonotype was observed a single time. The rearrangement joins TRBV19 to TRBJ1-6; 8 nucleotides align to TRBD1. Trimming at V came to 9 bases and at J to 10 bases, leaving 11 bases not matched to a gene. Germline V gene sequence: CDR1 LNHDA, CDR2 SQIVND (reference sequence). The CDR3 sequence is 14 residues long. The CDR3 reads CASNRDNRGSPLHF. CDR3 nucleotides: TGTGCCAGCAACCGAGATAACAGGGGGTCACCCCTCCACTTT.

V usage is TRBV19 and J usage is TRBJ1-1; weak D call: TRBD1 (6 bases). The CDR3 is made up of 13 amino acids. Trimming took off 5 bases at V and 5 bases at J, with 12 bases between the two ends. Germline V gives CDR1 LNHDA, CDR2 SQIVND (reference sequence). CDR3 in DNA: TGTGCCAGTAGTCAACAGGGACTGACTGAAGCTTTCTTT. This translates into CASSQQGLTEAFF. Filled out from reference TRBV19 and TRBJ1-1, the complete variable domain reads DGGITQSPKYLFRKEGQNVTLSCEQNLNHDAMYWYRQDPGQGLRLIYYSQIVNDFQKGDIAEGYSVSREKKESFPLTVTSAQKNPTAFYLCASSQQGLTEAFFGQGTRLTVV.

This clonotype was observed at least ten times. The chain has TRBV2 and TRBJ1-4, with 9 bases aligning to TRBD1. There are 15 residues in the CDR3. CDR1 and CDR2 (germline): SNHLY, FYNNEI. Trimming cost V 6 bases and J 8 bases; bases outside gene matches: 10. The CDR3: CASRASGQGPEKLFF. The CDR3 region has the DNA TGTGCCAGCAGGGCCTCGGGACAGGGTCCAGAAAAACTGTTTTTT.

This clonotype occurred a few times. The V call is TRBV15, the J call TRBJ1-2, with TRBD1 identical over 7 bases. The ends lost 0 bases at V and 3 bases at J; junction bases unmatched: 10. The V gene's germline CDR1 is LNHNV and CDR2 YYDKDF (reference sequence). The CDR3 is 17 amino acids. In DNA form, the CDR3 reads TGTGCCACCAGCAGAGATTTCCAGTCAGGGGGATACTATGGCTACACCTTC. This codes for CATSRDFQSGGYYGYTF.

This clonotype has at least ten counts. The chain is built from TRBV30 and TRBJ1-5, with unresolved D. CDR3 length: 13 amino acids. Germline-derived CDR1 and CDR2 are GTSNPN and SVGIG (reference sequence). The ends were cut back, 0 bases at V and 4 bases at J, with 7 bases in the middle. CDR3 sequence: CAWSVNGNQPQHF. The CDR3 DNA follows: TGTGCCTGGAGTGTAAATGGGAATCAGCCCCAGCATTTT.

The chain has TRBV2 and TRBJ2-7, with TRBD2 matching 13 bases. The CDR3 is made up of 15 amino acids. Germline-derived CDR1 and CDR2 are SNHLY and FYNNEI. Trimming cost V 0 bases and J 4 bases; bases outside gene matches: 0. This CDR3 is CASSEATSGRYEQYF. CDR3 in DNA: TGTGCCAGCAGTGAAGCGACTAGCGGGAGGTACGAGCAGTACTTC.

In regard to this clonotype: A much larger clone lies one base from this, so it may be a read error. The chain has TRBV2 and TRBJ2-5; D unresolved. This CDR3 region has 13 residues. Per germline, CDR1 SNHLY and CDR2 FYNNEI. With 7 bases removed from V and 4 bases from J, the gap between germline ends came to 13 bases. The CDR3 nucleotides read TGTGCCAGCAATAGGATGATCGGAGAGACCCAGTACTTC. It encodes CASNRMIGETQYF.

In this sample, this clonotype turned up many times. The chain links TRBV20-1 to TRBJ1-6, with TRBD1 identical over 9 bases. The CDR3 length is 14 residues. CDR1 is DFQATT, CDR2 SNEGSKA, per germline (reference sequence). Trimming cost V 5 bases and J 6 bases; bases outside gene matches: 5. CDR3 nucleotide sequence: TGCAGTGCTCCGGACAGGGGCGGTAATTCACCCCTCCACTTT. Translating it yields CSAPDRGGNSPLHF.

With regard to this clonotype: Because it lacks the conserved phenylalanine or tryptophan at the end, this CDR3 is likely a read error. The J gene is TRBJ2-1, the V gene TRBV19; 7 bases are shared with TRBD1. With 1 base clipped from V and 2 bases from J, the junction kept 8 bases outside the gene matches. The germline CDR1 and CDR2 sequences are LNHDA and SQIVND (reference sequence). The length of the CDR3 is 17 residues. CDR3 coding DNA: TGTGCCAGTAGTATAGGGACAGGTAAGGGGCCCTACAATGAGCAGTTCTCC. Residues: CASSIGTGKGPYNEQFS.

This clonotype appeared a few times. A much larger clone lies one base from this, so it may be a read error. The rearrangement uses TRBV25-1 and TRBJ2-7, with 9 bases aligning to TRBD1. Trimming took 3 bases from V and 3 from J; bases not matched to a gene: 0. The germline V gene has CDR1 MGHDK and CDR2 SYGVNS. The CDR3 has 13 amino acids. CDR3 nucleotides: TGTGCCAGCAGTGAGGACAGGGGCTACGAGCAGTACTTC. Its protein product is CASSEDRGYEQYF.

This clonotype has ten or more counts. The CDR3 DNA sequence: TGTGCCAGCAGTCCCTCTGGGAGGACGGGATACACAGATACGCAGTATTTT. This codes for CASSPSGRTGYTDTQYF. The chain links TRBV28 to TRBJ2-3, with TRBD2 as a possible D gene (6 bases). V lost 5 bases, J lost 2 bases, and 20 bases lay in between. Germline-derived CDR1 and CDR2 are MDHEN and SYDVKM. CDR3 size: 17 residues.

This clonotype occurred once. A much larger clone sits a single nucleotide away, making a read error possible. The V and J genes are TRBV5-1 and TRBJ1-1; no definite D call. The CDR3 sequence is 16 residues long. CDR1 SGHRS and CDR2 YFSETQ come from the germline V gene. For the CDR3, the DNA is TGCGCCAGCAGCCCGATGTCTCGGACCTTGAACACTGAAGCTTCCTTT. It translates to CASSPMSRTLNTEASF.

This clonotype was seen many times. This chain connects TRBV30 to TRBJ1-2; 8 bases agree with TRBD1. After removal of 2 bases from V and 5 bases from J, the junction contained 7 bases not matched to a gene. Germline V gene lookup returns CDR1 GTSNPN and CDR2 SVGIG (reference sequence). The CDR3 length is 14 residues. The CDR3 DNA reads TGTGCCTGGAGTAGGGAGACAGGGGCTTATGGCTACACCTTC. It is translated as CAWSRETGAYGYTF. The whole variable domain, remainder taken from reference TRBV30 and TRBJ1-2, is SQTIHQWPATLVQPVGSPLSLECTVEGTSNPNLYWYRQAAGRGLQLLFYSVGIGQISSEVPQNLSASRPQDRQFILSSKKLLLSDSGFYLCAWSRETGAYGYTFGSGTRLTVV.

This clonotype was counted only a few times. The chain uses TRBV15 and TRBJ2-2, with TRBD2 as a possible D gene (5 bases). With 0 bases removed from V and 5 bases from J, the gap between germline ends came to 7 bases. The CDR3 consists of 14 residues. Germline V gives CDR1 LNHNV, CDR2 YYDKDF (reference sequence). Here the CDR3 DNA reads TGTGCCACCAGCAGAGATCGGGGAACCGGGGAGCTGTTTTTT. Translation: CATSRDRGTGELFF. Drawing the rest from reference TRBV15 and TRBJ2-2, the complete variable domain is DAMVIQNPRYQVTQFGKPVTLSCSQTLNHNVMYWYQQKSSQAPKLLFHYYDKDFNNEADTPDNFQSRRPNTSFCFLDIRSPGLGDTAMYLCATSRDRGTGELFFGEGSRLTVL.

This chain uses TRBV29-1 with TRBJ2-4; 7 bases fit TRBD2. With 2 bases clipped from V and 8 bases from J, the junction kept 6 bases outside the gene matches. The CDR3 sequence is 13 residues long. Germline lookup yields CDR1 SQVTM and CDR2 ANQGSEA. The CDR3 protein is CSVEITSGDIQYF. Written as DNA, the CDR3 is TGCAGCGTTGAAATTACAAGCGGGGACATTCAGTACTTC.

This rearrangement joins TRBV24-1 to TRBJ1-5; 7 bases agree with TRBD1. Germline assignment: CDR1 KGHDR and CDR2 SFDVKD. The CDR3 has 16 residues. V was clipped by 4 bases and J by 8 bases; unmatched bases: 13. The CDR3 coding sequence is TGTGCCACCAGTGACAAGGGGGCAGGGGTATCCGAGCCCCAGCATTTT. It translates to CATSDKGAGVSEPQHF.

To note about this clonotype: At one of its ends the junction is not consistent with the germline gene, which may arise from a read error. The CDR3 coding sequence is TGTGCCAGCGGCTTAGTGGAGGGCACCGGGGAGCTGTTTTTT. It encodes CASGLVEGTGELFF. The chain employs TRBV11-2 and TRBJ2-2; a weak D match, TRBD2 (6 bases). The germline V gene has CDR1 SGHAT and CDR2 FQNNGV. This CDR3 comprises 14 residues.

This clonotype was detected once. A much larger clone sits a single nucleotide away, making a read error possible. The V gene is TRBV7-2, the J gene TRBJ2-3; D uncertain. This CDR3 is built from 15 residues. Per germline, CDR1 SGHTA and CDR2 FQGNSA. The CDR3 region has the DNA TGTGCCAGCAACTTATTTAAGGGCCTCACAGATACGCAGTATTTT. Its protein product is CASNLFKGLTDTQYF. Full variable domain (rest looked up from reference TRBV7-2 and TRBJ2-3): GAGVSQSPSNKVTEKGKDVELRCDPISGHTALYWYRQSLGQGLEFLIYFQGNSAPDKSGLPSDRFSAERTGGSVSTLTIQRTQQEDSAVYLCASNLFKGLTDTQYFGPGTRLTVL.